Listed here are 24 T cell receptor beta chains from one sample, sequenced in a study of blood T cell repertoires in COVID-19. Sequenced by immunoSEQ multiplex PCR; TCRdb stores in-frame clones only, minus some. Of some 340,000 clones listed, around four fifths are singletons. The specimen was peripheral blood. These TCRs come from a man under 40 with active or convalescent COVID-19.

CDR3 DNA: TGCAGTGCTAGTAGGGCAGGGACTGGGGCCAACGTCCTGACTTTC. Its protein is CSASRAGTGANVLTF. The chain joins TRBV20-1 to TRBJ2-6; perhaps TRBD1 as D (5 bases). Germline CDR1 and CDR2: DFQATT and SNEGSKA (reference sequence). The CDR3 loop spans 15 amino acids. Trimming removed 3 bases from V and 2 bases from J, with 11 bases in between.

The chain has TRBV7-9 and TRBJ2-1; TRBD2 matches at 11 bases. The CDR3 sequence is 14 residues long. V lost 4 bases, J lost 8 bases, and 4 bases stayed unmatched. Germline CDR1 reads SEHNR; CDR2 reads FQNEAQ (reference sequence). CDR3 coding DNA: TGTGCCAGCAGCTGGACTAGCGGGCCGGATGAGCAGTTCTTC. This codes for CASSWTSGPDEQFF. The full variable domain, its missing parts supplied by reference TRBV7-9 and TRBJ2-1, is DTGVSQNPRHKITKRGQNVTFRCDPISEHNRLYWYRQTLGQGPEFLTYFQNEAQLEKSRLLSDRFSAERPKGSFSTLEIQRTEQGDSAMYLCASSWTSGPDEQFFGPGTRLTVL.

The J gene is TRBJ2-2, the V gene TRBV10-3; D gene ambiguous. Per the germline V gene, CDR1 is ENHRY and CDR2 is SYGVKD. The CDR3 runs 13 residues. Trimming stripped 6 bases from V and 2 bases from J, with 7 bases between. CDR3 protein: CAIRVYNTGELFF. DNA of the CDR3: TGTGCCATCAGGGTCTACAACACCGGGGAGCTGTTTTTT.

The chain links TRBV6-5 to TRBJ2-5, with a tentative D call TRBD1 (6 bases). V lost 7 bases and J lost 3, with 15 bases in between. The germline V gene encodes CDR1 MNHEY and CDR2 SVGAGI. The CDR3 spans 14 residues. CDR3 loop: CASTRGSGEETQYF. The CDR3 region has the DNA TGTGCCAGCACCCGAGGGTCAGGGGAAGAGACCCAGTACTTC.

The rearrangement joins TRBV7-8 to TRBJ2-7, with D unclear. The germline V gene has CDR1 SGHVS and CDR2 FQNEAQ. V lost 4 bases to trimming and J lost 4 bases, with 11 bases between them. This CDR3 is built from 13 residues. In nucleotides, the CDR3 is TGTGCCAGCAGCTCAGACACACTTTACGAGCAGTACTTC. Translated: CASSSDTLYEQYF.

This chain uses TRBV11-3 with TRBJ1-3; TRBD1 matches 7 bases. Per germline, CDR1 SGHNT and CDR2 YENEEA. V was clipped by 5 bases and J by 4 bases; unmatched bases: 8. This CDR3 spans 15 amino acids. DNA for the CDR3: TGTGCCAGCAGCCCACAGACAGGGCGGGGAAACACCATATATTTT. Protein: CASSPQTGRGNTIYF. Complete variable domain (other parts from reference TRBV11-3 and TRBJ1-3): EAGVVQSPRYKIIEKKQPVAFWCNPISGHNTLYWYLQNLGQGPELLIRYENEEAVDDSQLPKDRFSAERLKGVDSTLKIQPAELGDSAVYLCASSPQTGRGNTIYFGEGSWLTVV.

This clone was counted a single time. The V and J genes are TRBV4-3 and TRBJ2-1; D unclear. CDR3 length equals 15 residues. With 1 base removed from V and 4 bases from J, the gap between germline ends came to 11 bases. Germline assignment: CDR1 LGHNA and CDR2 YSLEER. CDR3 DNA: TGCGCCAGCAGCCAAGGGCCGGGTCCTTACAATGAGCAGTTCTTC. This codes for CASSQGPGPYNEQFF.

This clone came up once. This CDR3 reads CASSYSQDRVYEQYF. In DNA, the CDR3 is TGTGCCAGCAGCTACTCCCAGGACAGGGTGTACGAGCAGTACTTC. The genes are TRBV7-6 and TRBJ2-7; 8 bases agree with TRBD1. In germline, CDR1 is SGHVS, CDR2 FNYEAQ. The CDR3 covers 15 residues. The junction had 9 bases not matched to a gene; V was cut back by 4 bases and J by 4 bases.

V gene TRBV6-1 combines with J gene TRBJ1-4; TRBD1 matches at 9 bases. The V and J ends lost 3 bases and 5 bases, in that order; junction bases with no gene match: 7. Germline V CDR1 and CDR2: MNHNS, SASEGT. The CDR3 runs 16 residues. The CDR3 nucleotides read TGTGCCAGCAGTGAGGGACAGGGCTTGAGAAATGAAAAACTGTTTTTT. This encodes CASSEGQGLRNEKLFF.

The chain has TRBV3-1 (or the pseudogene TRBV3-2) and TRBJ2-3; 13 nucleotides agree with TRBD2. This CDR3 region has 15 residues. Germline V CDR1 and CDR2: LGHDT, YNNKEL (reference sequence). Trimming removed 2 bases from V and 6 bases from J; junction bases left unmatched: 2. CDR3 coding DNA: TGTGCCAGCAGCCAAACTAGCGGGAGGGCGGATACGCAGTATTTT. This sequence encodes CASSQTSGRADTQYF.

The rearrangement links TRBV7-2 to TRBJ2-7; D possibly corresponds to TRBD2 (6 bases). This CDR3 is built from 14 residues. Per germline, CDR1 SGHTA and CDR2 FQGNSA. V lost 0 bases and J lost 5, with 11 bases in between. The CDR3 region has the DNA TGTGCCAGCAGCTTAGCGGGACTGGTCGACGAGCAGTACTTC. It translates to CASSLAGLVDEQYF.

The CDR3: CASSPRRAGSTDTQYF. For the CDR3, the DNA is TGTGCCAGCAGCCCAAGGAGGGCGGGGAGCACAGATACGCAGTATTTT. The rearrangement uses TRBV7-2 and TRBJ2-3, with D perhaps TRBD2 (6 bases). This CDR3 comprises 16 residues. V was shortened by 5 bases and J by 0 bases, with 15 bases between the two germline ends. The germline V gene has CDR1 SGHTA and CDR2 FQGNSA.

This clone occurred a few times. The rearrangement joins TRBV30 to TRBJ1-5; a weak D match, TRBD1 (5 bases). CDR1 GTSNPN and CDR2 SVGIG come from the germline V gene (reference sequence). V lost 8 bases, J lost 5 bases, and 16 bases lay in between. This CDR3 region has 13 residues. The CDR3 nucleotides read TGTGCCGCCACGGCAGGGTCGGATCAGCCCCAGCATTTT. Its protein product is CAATAGSDQPQHF.

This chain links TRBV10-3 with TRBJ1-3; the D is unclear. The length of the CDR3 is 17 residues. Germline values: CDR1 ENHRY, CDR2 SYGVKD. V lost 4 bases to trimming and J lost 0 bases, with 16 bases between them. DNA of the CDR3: TGTGCCATCAGTGGTCGGGAAGGCAGTTACTCTGGAAACACCATATATTTT. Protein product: CAISGREGSYSGNTIYF.

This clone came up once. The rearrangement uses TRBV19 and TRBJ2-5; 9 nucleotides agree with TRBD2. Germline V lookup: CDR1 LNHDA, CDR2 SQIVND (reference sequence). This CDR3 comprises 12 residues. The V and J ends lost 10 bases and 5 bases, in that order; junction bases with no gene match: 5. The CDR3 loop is CATSTSGETQYF. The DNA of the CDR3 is TGTGCCACCAGCACTAGCGGGGAGACCCAGTACTTC.

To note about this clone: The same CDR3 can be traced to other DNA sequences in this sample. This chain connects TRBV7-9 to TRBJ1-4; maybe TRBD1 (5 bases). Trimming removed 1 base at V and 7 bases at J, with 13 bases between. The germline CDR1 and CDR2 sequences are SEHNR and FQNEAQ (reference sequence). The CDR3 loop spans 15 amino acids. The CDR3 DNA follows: TGTGCCAGCAGCTTAGTTGGGGGAGGTGGTGAAAAACTGTTTTTT. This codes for CASSLVGGGGEKLFF.

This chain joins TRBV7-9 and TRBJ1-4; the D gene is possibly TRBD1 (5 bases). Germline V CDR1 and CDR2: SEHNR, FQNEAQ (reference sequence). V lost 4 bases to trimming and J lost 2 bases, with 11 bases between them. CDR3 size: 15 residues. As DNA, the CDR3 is TGTGCCAGCAGCTCGGGTTGGGGCACTAATGAAAAACTGTTTTTT. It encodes CASSSGWGTNEKLFF.

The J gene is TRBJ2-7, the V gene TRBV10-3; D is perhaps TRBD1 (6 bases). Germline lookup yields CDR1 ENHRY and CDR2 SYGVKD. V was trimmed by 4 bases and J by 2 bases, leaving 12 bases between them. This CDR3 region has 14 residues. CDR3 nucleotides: TGTGCCATCAGTGTACAGGGTCCAACCTACGAGCAGTACTTC. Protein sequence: CAISVQGPTYEQYF.

The CDR3 nucleotides are TGTGCCAGCAGCCCGACGACAGAAAATGAAAAACTGTTTTTT. Protein product: CASSPTTENEKLFF. The chain couples TRBV7-9 to TRBJ1-4, with D maybe TRBD1 (5 bases). The germline V gene encodes CDR1 SEHNR and CDR2 FQNEAQ (reference sequence). CDR3 length: 14 residues. V shed 5 bases and J shed 5 bases, with 12 bases lying between them.

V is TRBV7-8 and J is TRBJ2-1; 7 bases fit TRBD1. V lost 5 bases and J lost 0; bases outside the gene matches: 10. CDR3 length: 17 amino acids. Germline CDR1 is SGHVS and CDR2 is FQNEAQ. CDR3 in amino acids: CASSPYPRGSSYNEQFF. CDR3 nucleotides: TGTGCCAGCAGCCCCTACCCCAGGGGGAGCTCCTACAATGAGCAGTTCTTC.

CDR3 sequence: CASSERTSGGIPYNEQFF. DNA for the CDR3: TGCGCCAGCAGTGAGAGGACTAGCGGGGGGATACCCTACAATGAGCAGTTCTTC. The chain combines TRBV10-2 with TRBJ2-1; 14 positions match TRBD2. This CDR3 has 18 residues. The V segment lost 2 bases and the J segment 2 bases; nucleotides outside the gene matches: 5. Germline loops: CDR1 WSHSY, CDR2 SAAADI.

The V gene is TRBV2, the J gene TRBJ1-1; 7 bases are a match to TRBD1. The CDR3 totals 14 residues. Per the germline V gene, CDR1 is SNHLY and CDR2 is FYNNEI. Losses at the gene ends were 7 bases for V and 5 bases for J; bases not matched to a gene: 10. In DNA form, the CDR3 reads TGTGCCAGCAAAACACAGGGGCGAGGTACTGAAGCTTTCTTT. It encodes CASKTQGRGTEAFF.

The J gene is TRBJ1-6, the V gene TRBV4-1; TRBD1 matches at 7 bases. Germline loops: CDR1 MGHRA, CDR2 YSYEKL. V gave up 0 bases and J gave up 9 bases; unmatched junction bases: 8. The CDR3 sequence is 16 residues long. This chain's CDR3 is CASSQDRETGSSPLHF. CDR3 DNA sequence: TGCGCCAGCAGCCAAGATCGAGAGACAGGGTCTTCACCCCTCCACTTT.

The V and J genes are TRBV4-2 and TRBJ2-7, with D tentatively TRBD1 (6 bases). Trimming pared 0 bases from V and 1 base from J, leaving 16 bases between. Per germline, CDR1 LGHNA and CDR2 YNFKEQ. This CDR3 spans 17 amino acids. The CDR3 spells CASSQEEVGRGSYEQYF. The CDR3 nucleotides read TGTGCCAGCAGCCAAGAGGAGGTAGGCAGGGGATCCTACGAGCAGTACTTC.